This is a list of T cell receptor beta chains from one sample in a study of T-cell reconstitution after alpha-beta-depleted transplantation in children. TCRdb ran MiXCR on the PCR reads and lists one entry per CDR3 protein. Of a few hundred thousand distinct CDR3 sequences detected, 20% to 30% appear once; the ten largest clones hold about 5%. The material was PBMCs, mostly from graft donor cells, obtained 360 days after TCRalphabeta/CD19-depleted stem cell transplant. The receptors were sampled from a female patient aged 2-15 years who had a stem cell transplant for congenital amegakaryocytic thrombocytopenia, so the T cells may come from the graft donor. CDR3s include the opening cysteine and the closing phenylalanine or tryptophan. The D gene is left open where the match is weak. The listing skips clone size in some rows; elsewhere it reads once, few, many or a size class.

v_gene: TRBV28; j_gene: TRBJ1-2; len: 15; d_gene: NA; abundance: few; CDR3aa: CASNLQGSTNYGYTF; CDR3nt: TGTGCCAGCAATCTACAGGGCTCAACTAACTATGGCTACACCTTC
v_gene: TRBV2; j_gene: TRBJ2-2; len: 10; d_gene: NA; abundance: NA; CDR3aa: CASGSGELFF; CDR3nt: TGTGCCAGCGGGTCCGGGGAGCTGTTTTTT
v_gene: TRBV9; j_gene: TRBJ2-5; len: 16; d_gene: TRBD2; abundance: NA; CDR3aa: CASSVGASGGQETQYF; CDR3nt: TGTGCCAGCAGCGTAGGGGCTAGCGGGGGGCAAGAGACCCAGTACTTC
v_gene: TRBV20-1; j_gene: TRBJ2-3; len: 14; d_gene: TRBD1; abundance: many; CDR3aa: CSAKTGLYIDTQYF; CDR3nt: TGCAGTGCAAAGACAGGGCTTTATATAGATACGCAGTATTTT
v_gene: TRBV7-3; j_gene: TRBJ2-2; len: 13; d_gene: NA; abundance: NA; CDR3aa: CASSLNKPGELFF; CDR3nt: TGTGCCAGCAGCTTAAACAAGCCCGGGGAGCTGTTTTTT
v_gene: TRBV7-3; j_gene: TRBJ2-2; len: 17; d_gene: NA; abundance: once; CDR3aa: CASSPIPRGAALGELFF; CDR3nt: TGTGCCAGCAGCCCTATCCCTCGTGGGGCAGCCCTAGGGGAGCTGTTTTTT
v_gene: TRBV28; j_gene: TRBJ2-1; len: 14; d_gene: NA; abundance: NA; CDR3aa: CASIRGNRYNEQFF; CDR3nt: TGTGCCAGCATAAGGGGCAACCGGTACAATGAGCAGTTCTTC
v_gene: TRBV12-3/TRBV12-4; j_gene: TRBJ1-2; len: 15; d_gene: NA; abundance: NA; CDR3aa: CASSRLTQGAYGYTF; CDR3nt: TGTGCCAGCAGCCGTCTTACGCAAGGGGCCTATGGCTACACCTTC
v_gene: TRBV20-1; j_gene: TRBJ1-2; len: 13; d_gene: NA; abundance: NA; CDR3aa: CSARIKGGLGYTF; CDR3nt: TGCAGTGCTAGGATAAAAGGGGGTCTTGGCTACACCTTC
v_gene: TRBV6-2/TRBV6-3; j_gene: TRBJ1-5; len: 14; d_gene: NA; abundance: NA; CDR3aa: CASSGSWENQPQHF; CDR3nt: TGTGCCAGCAGTGGCAGTTGGGAGAATCAGCCCCAGCATTTT
v_gene: TRBV24-1; j_gene: TRBJ2-7; len: 13; d_gene: NA; abundance: NA; CDR3aa: CATSDPGSHEQYF; CDR3nt: TGTGCCACCAGTGACCCAGGAAGCCACGAGCAGTACTTC
v_gene: TRBV5-6; j_gene: TRBJ2-3; len: 15; d_gene: TRBD2; abundance: many; CDR3aa: CASSPLGLAGDTQYF; CDR3nt: TGTGCCAGCAGCCCCTTGGGACTAGCGGGGGATACGCAGTATTTT
v_gene: TRBV30; j_gene: TRBJ1-3; len: 16; d_gene: NA; abundance: NA; CDR3aa: CAWSVPHSSSGNTIYF; CDR3nt: TGTGCCTGGAGTGTACCCCACTCCAGCTCTGGAAACACCATATATTTT
v_gene: TRBV6-6; j_gene: TRBJ2-1; len: 13; d_gene: TRBD2; abundance: NA; CDR3aa: CASRGTSSTEQFF; CDR3nt: TGTGCCAGCAGGGGGACTAGCTCCACTGAGCAGTTCTTC
v_gene: TRBV7-9; j_gene: TRBJ1-6; len: 13; d_gene: NA; abundance: few; CDR3aa: CASSTTRDSPLHF; CDR3nt: TGTGCCAGCAGCACCACTCGGGATTCACCCCTCCACTTT